The present entry profiles one T cell receptor beta chain with its context. These data belong to a study of blood T cell repertoires in COVID-19. TCRdb keeps only in-frame clones here, not all; method: immunoSEQ multiplex PCR. The data hold 200,000 or so clones, with about 87% observed a single time. The CDR3 is 15 amino acids. Germline loops: CDR1 SEHNR, CDR2 FQNEAQ (reference sequence). The V gene lost 5 bases and the J gene lost 0 bases, with 13 bases spanning the gap. The sample was peripheral blood. The J gene is TRBJ1-1, the V gene TRBV7-9, with a weak D call TRBD1 (5 bases). The receptor comes from a man aged 60 to 75 with acute or convalescent COVID-19. Here the CDR3 DNA reads TGTGCCAGCAGCCAGCGGGACGGCATGAACACTGAAGCTTTCTTT. This gives the protein CASSQRDGMNTEAFF.